This T cell receptor beta chain was found in a study of CD4+ T cells in melanoma. Overall study findings and caveats: In melanoma, neoantigen-specific CD4+ T cells reportedly differed in differentiation state.

The CDR3 loop spans 17 amino acids. CDR1 and CDR2 from the germline V gene are SGHRS and YFSETQ. V was clipped by 4 bases and J by 0 bases, with 19 bases between them. Details on this clone: Its specificity is not known.

The table came from immunoSEQ multiplex PCR; TCRdb's copy has only in-frame clones and leaves some out. The table records 45,000 or so clones, roughly 89% of them present only once. Sequenced: peripheral blood. This rearrangement joins TRBV5-1 to TRBJ1-1; D is uncertain. The TCR sequence derives from a human donor with melanoma. This CDR3 is CASSPFVRTFMNTEAFF. The CDR3 DNA reads TGCGCCAGCAGCCCATTTGTCCGGACCTTCATGAACACTGAAGCTTTCTTT.